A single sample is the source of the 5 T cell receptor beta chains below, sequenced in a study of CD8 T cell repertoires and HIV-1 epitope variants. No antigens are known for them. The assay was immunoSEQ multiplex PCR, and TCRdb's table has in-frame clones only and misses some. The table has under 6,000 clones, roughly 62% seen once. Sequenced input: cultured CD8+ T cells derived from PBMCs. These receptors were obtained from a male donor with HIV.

CDR3 nucleotide sequence: TGTGCCAGCAGCTACGGGACTAGCAACAATGAGCAGTTCTTC. Its protein product is CASSYGTSNNEQFF. The rearrangement links TRBV5-8 to TRBJ2-1; 9 bases agree with TRBD2. CDR1 SGHTS and CDR2 YDEGEE come from the germline V gene. The CDR3 is made up of 14 amino acids. Trimming cost V 3 bases and J 5 bases; bases outside gene matches: 3.

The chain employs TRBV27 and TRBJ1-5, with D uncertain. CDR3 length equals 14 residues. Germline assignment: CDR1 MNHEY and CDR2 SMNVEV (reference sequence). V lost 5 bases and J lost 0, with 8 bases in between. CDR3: CASSQSGSNQPQHF. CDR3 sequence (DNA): TGTGCCAGCAGTCAATCGGGTAGCAATCAGCCCCAGCATTTT.

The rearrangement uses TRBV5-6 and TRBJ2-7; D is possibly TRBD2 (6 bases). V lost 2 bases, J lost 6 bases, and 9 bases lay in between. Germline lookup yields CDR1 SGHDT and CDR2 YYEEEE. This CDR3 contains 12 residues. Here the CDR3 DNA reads TGTGCCAGCAGCTTACGAGCGGGCGAGCAGTACTTC. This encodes CASSLRAGEQYF.

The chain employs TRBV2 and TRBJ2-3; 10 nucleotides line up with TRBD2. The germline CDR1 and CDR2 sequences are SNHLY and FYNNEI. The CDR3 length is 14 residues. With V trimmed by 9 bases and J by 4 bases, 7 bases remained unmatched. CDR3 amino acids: CARGAGGPADTQYF. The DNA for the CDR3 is TGTGCCAGGGGAGCGGGAGGGCCAGCAGATACGCAGTATTTT.

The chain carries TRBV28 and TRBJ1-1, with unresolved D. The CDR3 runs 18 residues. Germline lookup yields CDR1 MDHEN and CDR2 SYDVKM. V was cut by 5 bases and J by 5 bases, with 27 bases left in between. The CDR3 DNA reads TGTGCCAGCAGTCTCGCGGAGCTGGTCCTGATGAAGGGAACTGAAGCTTTCTTT. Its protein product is CASSLAELVLMKGTEAFF.